Listed here are 15 T cell receptor beta chains from one sample, sequenced in a study of shared clonotypes between healthy human individuals. Profiling relied on immunoSEQ multiplex PCR, and the TCRdb table lists in-frame clones only, not all of them. The data contain roughly 2,300,000 clones, about nine tenths of them seen just once; the ten biggest clones take up around 0.35%. The sequenced material came from naive CD4+ T cells from PBMCs. Subset specified: CD45RA+ positively selected. The receptors were gathered from a man younger than 35 in good health. Some clones in this sample may be carry-over from other donors' samples.

The chain uses TRBV5-6 and TRBJ1-2; D is perhaps TRBD1 (6 bases). V lost 1 base and J lost 7, with 23 bases in between. CDR3 size: 17 residues. Germline V gives CDR1 SGHDT, CDR2 YYEEEE. CDR3 protein: CASSLSGGTYSGGGYTF. The DNA for the CDR3 is TGTGCCAGCAGCTTGAGCGGGGGGACATATAGTGGAGGTGGCTACACCTTC. Combining the CDR3 with reference TRBV5-6 and TRBJ1-2 gives the whole variable domain DAGVTQSPTHLIKTRGQQVTLRCSPKSGHDTVSWYQQALGQGPQFIFQYYEEEERQRGNFPDRFSGHQFPNYSSELNVNALLLGDSALYLCASSLSGGTYSGGGYTFGSGTRLTVV.

The chain uses TRBV18 and TRBJ2-7, with TRBD1 matching 7 bases. CDR1 is KGHSH, CDR2 LQKENI, per germline. J gave up 3 bases and V 2 bases, and 7 bases lay outside the gene matches. The CDR3 spans 15 residues. This chain's CDR3 is CASSPAGTAIYEQYF. CDR3 coding DNA: TGTGCCAGCTCACCAGCCGGGACAGCAATCTACGAGCAGTACTTC. Based on the CDR3 plus reference TRBV18 and TRBJ2-7, the full variable domain is NAGVMQNPRHLVRRRGQEARLRCSPMKGHSHVYWYRQLPEEGLKFMVYLQKENIIDESGMPKERFSAEFPKEGPSILRIQQVVRGDSAAYFCASSPAGTAIYEQYFGPGTRLTVT.

The chain uses TRBV15 and TRBJ1-4; 9 bases map to TRBD1. The J segment lost 8 bases and the V segment lost 4 bases, leaving 2 bases of the junction unmatched. The CDR3 length is 13 residues. The V gene's germline CDR1 is LNHNV and CDR2 YYDKDF (reference sequence). CDR3 DNA sequence: TGTGCCACCAGCACACAGGGGGCGGAAAAACTGTTTTTT. Its translation is CATSTQGAEKLFF.

The chain carries TRBV7-8 and TRBJ2-7; the D call may be TRBD1 or TRBD2 (5 bases each). V shed 5 bases and J shed 3 bases, with 14 bases lying between them. CDR1 and CDR2 from the germline V gene are SGHVS and FQNEAQ. This CDR3 has 14 amino acids. The CDR3 DNA sequence: TGTGCCAGCAGCCCCGGGTCGAGGGGCTACGAGCAGTACTTC. It is translated as CASSPGSRGYEQYF.

This chain links TRBV15 with TRBJ2-7; D perhaps matches TRBD1 (5 bases). CDR1 is LNHNV, CDR2 YYDKDF, per germline (reference sequence). With 2 bases removed from V and 6 bases from J, the gap between germline ends came to 11 bases. There are 13 residues in the CDR3. The chain's CDR3 is CATSRKGPGEQYF. The CDR3 region has the DNA TGTGCCACCAGCAGAAAGGGGCCGGGCGAGCAGTACTTC.

Points on this clone: This CDR3 is also generated by other DNA sequences in the sample. This sequence joins TRBV19 and TRBJ2-7, with 7 nucleotides matching TRBD2. The CDR3 consists of 14 residues. Trimming took 6 bases from V and 0 from J; bases not matched to a gene: 5. From germline, CDR1 is LNHDA and CDR2 SQIVND (reference sequence). The CDR3: CASSRGGSSYEQYF. CDR3 nucleotide sequence: TGTGCCAGTAGCCGCGGGGGTTCCTCCTACGAGCAGTACTTC.

The chain has TRBV6-5 and TRBJ1-2; 7 bases agree with TRBD1. The CDR3 loop spans 14 amino acids. With 0 bases clipped from V and 6 bases from J, the junction kept 4 bases outside the gene matches. Germline V gene data show CDR1 as MNHEY and CDR2 as SVGAGI. The CDR3 nucleotides read TGTGCCAGCAGTTACTCGGGTGGGACAGATGGCTACACCTTC. Protein sequence: CASSYSGGTDGYTF.

The chain has TRBV28 and TRBJ2-7, with D perhaps TRBD1 or TRBD2 (5 bases each). The CDR3 sequence is 15 residues long. Between the trimmed V and J ends, which lost 6 bases and 0 bases, there was a span of 15 bases. Germline CDR1 MDHEN, CDR2 SYDVKM. CDR3 nucleotides: TGTGCCAGCAGCCGACCGGGACGCAGCTCCTACGAGCAGTACTTC. Translated: CASSRPGRSSYEQYF.

The rearrangement uses TRBV9 and TRBJ2-1, with 7 bases that match TRBD2. CDR3 size: 16 residues. Trimming took 4 bases from V and 2 from J; bases not matched to a gene: 9. Germline-derived CDR1 and CDR2 are SGDLS and YYNGEE. The CDR3 DNA follows: TGTGCCAGCAGCCTCCTCGGCGGGAGAGCCTACAATGAGCAGTTCTTC. Its translation: CASSLLGGRAYNEQFF.

The chain employs TRBV7-6 and TRBJ2-7; TRBD2 might be the D (6 bases). Trimming took 4 bases from V and 0 from J, leaving 13 bases between them. Germline V lookup: CDR1 SGHVS, CDR2 FNYEAQ. CDR3 length: 15 amino acids. CDR3 DNA sequence: TGTGCCAGCAGCTCACGTGGCGGGGTCTCCTACGAGCAGTACTTC. Translating it yields CASSSRGGVSYEQYF.

This chain links TRBV5-4 with TRBJ2-1; 7 nucleotides agree with TRBD1. The junction had 9 bases not matched to a gene; V was cut back by 4 bases and J by 2 bases. The CDR3 spans 16 residues. Germline loops: CDR1 SGHNT, CDR2 YYREEE (reference sequence). This CDR3 reads CASSLTGQDPYNEQFF. The CDR3 nucleotides are TGTGCCAGCAGCCTTACCGGACAGGATCCCTACAATGAGCAGTTCTTC.

This clone was seen a single time. The rearrangement joins TRBV2 to TRBJ2-7; D is possibly TRBD1 (5 bases). Deletions cut 3 bases from V and 2 bases from J, with 11 bases between. Germline values: CDR1 SNHLY, CDR2 FYNNEI. This CDR3 region has 14 residues. Here the CDR3 reads CASSEAGNTYEQYF. The CDR3 region has the DNA TGTGCCAGCAGTGAGGCAGGGAATACCTACGAGCAGTACTTC. Drawing the rest from reference TRBV2 and TRBJ2-7, the complete variable domain is EPEVTQTPSHQVTQMGQEVILRCVPISNHLYFYWYRQILGQKVEFLVSFYNNEISEKSEIFDDQFSVERPDGSNFTLKIRSTKLEDSAMYFCASSEAGNTYEQYFGPGTRLTVT.

The chain recombines TRBV12-5 with TRBJ2-2, with 7 bases lining up with TRBD2. The CDR3 covers 18 residues. The V and J ends lost 1 base and 0 bases, in that order; junction bases with no gene match: 8. Germline assignment: CDR1 LGHNT and CDR2 FRNRAP. DNA of the CDR3: TGTGCTAGTGGTTTGGGATCGGAGGGAGGGGCGAACACCGGGGAGCTGTTTTTT. Translation gives CASGLGSEGGANTGELFF. Drawing the rest from reference TRBV12-5 and TRBJ2-2, the complete variable domain is DARVTQTPRHKVTEMGQEVTMRCQPILGHNTVFWYRQTMMQGLELLAYFRNRAPLDDSGMPKDRFSAEMPDATLATLKIQPSEPRDSAVYFCASGLGSEGGANTGELFFGEGSRLTVL.

V gene TRBV5-6 combines with J gene TRBJ1-2, with D unresolved. Germline CDR1 reads SGHDT; CDR2 reads YYEEEE. The V end was cut by 2 bases, the J end by 8 bases, with 13 bases between. CDR3 length: 13 residues. CDR3 DNA: TGTGCCAGCAGCTTTTGGACGGCACGCGGCTACACCTTC. Residues: CASSFWTARGYTF. The variable domain in full, completed from reference TRBV5-6 and TRBJ1-2, reads DAGVTQSPTHLIKTRGQQVTLRCSPKSGHDTVSWYQQALGQGPQFIFQYYEEEERQRGNFPDRFSGHQFPNYSSELNVNALLLGDSALYLCASSFWTARGYTFGSGTRLTVV.

The rearrangement uses TRBV5-1 and TRBJ1-4; possibly TRBD1 for D (6 bases). V dropped 0 bases and J dropped 7 bases, with 22 bases sitting between them. Germline CDR1 reads SGHRS; CDR2 reads YFSETQ. The CDR3 contains 18 residues. The CDR3 protein is CASSLAVGGNRVGEKLFF. The CDR3 DNA reads TGCGCCAGCAGCTTGGCCGTTGGTGGAAACAGGGTAGGTGAAAAACTGTTTTTT. Full variable domain (rest looked up from reference TRBV5-1 and TRBJ1-4): KAGVTQTPRYLIKTRGQQVTLSCSPISGHRSVSWYQQTPGQGLQFLFEYFSETQRNKGNFPGRFSGRQFSNSRSEMNVSTLELGDSALYLCASSLAVGGNRVGEKLFFGSGTQLSVL.